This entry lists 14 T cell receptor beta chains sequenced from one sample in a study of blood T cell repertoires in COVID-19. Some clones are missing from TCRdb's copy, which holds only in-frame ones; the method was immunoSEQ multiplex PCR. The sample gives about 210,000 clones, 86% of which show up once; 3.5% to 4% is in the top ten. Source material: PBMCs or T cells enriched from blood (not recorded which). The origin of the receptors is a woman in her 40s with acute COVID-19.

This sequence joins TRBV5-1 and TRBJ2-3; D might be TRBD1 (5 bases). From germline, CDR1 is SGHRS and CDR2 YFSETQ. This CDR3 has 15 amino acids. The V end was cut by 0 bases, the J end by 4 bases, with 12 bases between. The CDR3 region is CASSLAARVADTQYF. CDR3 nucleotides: TGCGCCAGCAGCTTGGCCGCCAGGGTGGCAGATACGCAGTATTTT.

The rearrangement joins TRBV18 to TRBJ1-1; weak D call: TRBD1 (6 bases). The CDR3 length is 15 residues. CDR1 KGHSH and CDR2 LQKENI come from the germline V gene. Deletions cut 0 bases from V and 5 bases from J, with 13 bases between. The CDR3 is CASSPPARGGTEAFF. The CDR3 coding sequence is TGTGCCAGCTCACCACCGGCCAGGGGCGGGACTGAAGCTTTCTTT. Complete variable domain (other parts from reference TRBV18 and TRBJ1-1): NAGVMQNPRHLVRRRGQEARLRCSPMKGHSHVYWYRQLPEEGLKFMVYLQKENIIDESGMPKERFSAEFPKEGPSILRIQQVVRGDSAAYFCASSPPARGGTEAFFGQGTRLTVV.

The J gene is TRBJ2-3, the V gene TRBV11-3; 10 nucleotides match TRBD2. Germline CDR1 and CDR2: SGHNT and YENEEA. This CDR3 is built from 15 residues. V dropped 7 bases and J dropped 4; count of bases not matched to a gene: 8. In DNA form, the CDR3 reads TGTGCCAGCACCTCCCCCGGACTAGCGGCAGATACGCAGTATTTT. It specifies CASTSPGLAADTQYF.

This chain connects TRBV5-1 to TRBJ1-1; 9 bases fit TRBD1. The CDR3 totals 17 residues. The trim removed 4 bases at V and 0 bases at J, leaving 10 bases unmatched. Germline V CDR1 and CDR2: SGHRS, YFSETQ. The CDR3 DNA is TGCGCCAGCAGCCCGGACAGGGGAAGGGGCTTGAACACTGAAGCTTTCTTT. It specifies CASSPDRGRGLNTEAFF.

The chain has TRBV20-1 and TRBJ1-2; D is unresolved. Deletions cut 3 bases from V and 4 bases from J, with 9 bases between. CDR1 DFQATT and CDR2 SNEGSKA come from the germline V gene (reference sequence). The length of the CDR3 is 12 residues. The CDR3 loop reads CSASQEGYGYTF. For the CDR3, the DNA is TGCAGTGCTAGTCAGGAAGGCTATGGCTACACCTTC.

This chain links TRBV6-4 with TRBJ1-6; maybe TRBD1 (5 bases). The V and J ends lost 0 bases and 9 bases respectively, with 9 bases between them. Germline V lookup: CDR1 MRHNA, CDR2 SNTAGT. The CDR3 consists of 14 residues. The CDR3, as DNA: TGTGCCAGCAGTGACTCATTGGGGGGTTCACCCCTCCACTTT. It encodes CASSDSLGGSPLHF.

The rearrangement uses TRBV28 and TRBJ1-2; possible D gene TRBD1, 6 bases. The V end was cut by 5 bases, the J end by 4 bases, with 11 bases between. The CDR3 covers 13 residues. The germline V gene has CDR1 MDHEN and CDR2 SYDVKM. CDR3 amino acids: CASSRDTSYGYTF. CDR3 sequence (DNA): TGTGCCAGCAGTAGGGACACCTCCTATGGCTACACCTTC.

The CDR3, as DNA: TGTGCCAGCAGCCAAGACAGGGGGACGAGAGAGCAGTACTTC. This sequence encodes CASSQDRGTREQYF. The V gene is TRBV7-2, the J gene TRBJ2-7; 9 nucleotides align to TRBD1. The germline gives CDR1 SGHTA, CDR2 FQGNSA. The CDR3 totals 14 residues. After removal of 5 bases from V and 7 bases from J, the junction contained 9 bases not matched to a gene.

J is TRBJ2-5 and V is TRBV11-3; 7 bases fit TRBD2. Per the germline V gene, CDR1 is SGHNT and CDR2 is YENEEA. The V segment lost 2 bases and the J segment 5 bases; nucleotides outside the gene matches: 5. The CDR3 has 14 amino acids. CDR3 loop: CASSLTARGETQYF. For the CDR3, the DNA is TGTGCCAGCAGCTTAACCGCGCGGGGGGAGACCCAGTACTTC.

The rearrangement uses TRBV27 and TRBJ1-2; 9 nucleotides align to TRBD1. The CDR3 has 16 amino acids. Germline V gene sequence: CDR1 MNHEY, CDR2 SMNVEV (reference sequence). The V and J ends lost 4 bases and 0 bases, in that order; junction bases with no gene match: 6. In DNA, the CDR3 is TGTGCCAGCAGTTCCCGGGACAGGGACCCTAACTATGGCTACACCTTC. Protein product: CASSSRDRDPNYGYTF.

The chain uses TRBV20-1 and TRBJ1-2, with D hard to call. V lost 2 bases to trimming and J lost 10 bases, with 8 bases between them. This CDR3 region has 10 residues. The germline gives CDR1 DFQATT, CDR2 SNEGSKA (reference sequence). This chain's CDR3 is CSARQEIYTF. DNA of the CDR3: TGCAGTGCTAGACAGGAAATCTACACCTTC.

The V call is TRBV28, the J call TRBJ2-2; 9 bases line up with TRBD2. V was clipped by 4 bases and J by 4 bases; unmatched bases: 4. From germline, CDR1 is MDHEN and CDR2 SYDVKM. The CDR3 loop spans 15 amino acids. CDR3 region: CASSSTSGLTGELFF. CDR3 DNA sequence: TGTGCCAGCAGTTCGACTAGCGGCCTCACCGGGGAGCTGTTTTTT.

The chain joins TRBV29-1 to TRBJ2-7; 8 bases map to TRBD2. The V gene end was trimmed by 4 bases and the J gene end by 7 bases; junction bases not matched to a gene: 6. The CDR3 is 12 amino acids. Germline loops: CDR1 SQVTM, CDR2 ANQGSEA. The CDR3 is CSVGASGREQYF. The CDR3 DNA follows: TGCAGCGTTGGGGCTAGCGGGCGGGAGCAGTACTTC.

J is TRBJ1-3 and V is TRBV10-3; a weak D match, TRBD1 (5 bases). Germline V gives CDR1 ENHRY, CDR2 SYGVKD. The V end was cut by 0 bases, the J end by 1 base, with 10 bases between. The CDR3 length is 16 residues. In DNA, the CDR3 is TGTGCCATCAGTGAGTCTCCAGGGTGGTCTGGAAACACCATATATTTT. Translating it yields CAISESPGWSGNTIYF.